The present T cell receptor (beta chain) was sequenced within a study of cytomegalovirus exposure and HLA in healthy donors (dated by TCRdb to between 2016 and 2019). At the level of the whole study: An earlier analysis of some 550 of the donors reported 276 Gb of sequence data and 120 million or so unique TCR beta sequences from around 200 million T cells. HLA typing included class I and class II loci at four-digit resolution. The T cell repertoires of under 750 subjects were profiled by immunosequencing and related to cytomegalovirus serostatus. Because of strong linkage in the cohort, roughly five DR-DQ haplotypes were treated as single units for association and clustering. To predict cytomegalovirus infection status, the study brought together high-throughput TCR immunosequencing, statistical association of individual TCRs with disease status, and machine learning. Every repertoire in the discovery cohort had been generated on one and the same sequencing platform. Rather than using new phenotypic data, the later analysis identified candidate immune exposures from TCR beta sequences and from how often those sequences occurred across donors. Genome-wide SNP genotypes for about 55% of the roughly 670 donors were used in a later genetic analysis, which treated that subset as a discovery cohort. Among the roughly 370 genotyped donors, approximately 76% belonged to the genetic ancestry cluster associated with self-reported Caucasian donors. An earlier analysis of approximately 640 of the donors applied high-throughput TCR beta sequencing to assess whether each TCR beta V gene segment acted as functional or pseudogenic. The study was designed to test whether signatures of past pathogen exposure could be identified by cataloging public T cell receptors. Approximately 310 gigabases of sequencing data and tens of millions of unique TCR sequences were included in an early release covering several hundred HLA-typed donors. A later analysis re-examined previously published TCR beta repertoires from just over 650 donors and added high-resolution HLA genotyping to investigate patterns of TCR occurrence. Besides the first cohort of roughly 640 subjects, a separate validation cohort made up of roughly 120 different subjects was used. Among roughly 370 genotyped donors of the cohort, an average of around 240,000 unique TCR beta nucleotide sequences were sequenced per donor, around 20% of them non-productive. Donor age, sex, ethnicity and CMV serostatus were compiled together with the repertoire data. The number of donors typed differed by locus, with 629-630 for A, B, C, DRB1 and DQB1, 522 for DQA1, nearly 610 for DPA1, and roughly 450 for DPB1.

General conclusions and limits of the study: While some public TCRs were present in many individuals, most TCR sequences turned up only very rarely across donors. In a later analysis, most CMV-associated TCR beta chains were found to appear HLA-restricted, with HLA associations seemingly driven largely by CMV exposure. Linkage disequilibrium might explain the correlated functional status among segregating V segments, but an unknown experimental factor could not be ruled out. The earlier analysis of about 600 of the donors excluded approximately 15 rarely observed V segments, including chromosome 9 orphons, because counts were too low. Because some donors lacked HLA typing at each locus, the association tests relied only on the typed subset. The cohort was sequenced for TCR beta chains only, and without alpha or paired-chain data the features that could be detected were limited. When HLA alleles, especially DR and DQ, strongly co-occurred, TCR associations were difficult to assign to individual alleles. V-gene and J-gene trimming of TCR beta chains was associated with a missense DCLRE1C variant in a later genetic analysis, and the association was replicated in an independent cohort. Specific HLA alleles were associated with 15,000 to 20,000 TCR beta sequences at a false discovery rate of 0.05 in a later analysis. A further reported finding was that TCR beta sequences accurately predicted the HLA-A and HLA-B alleles for most subjects in the first cohort. The study gave a list of under 200 TCR beta chains associated with cytomegalovirus. According to a later analysis, parvovirus B19, influenza, CMV and Epstein-Barr virus appeared linked to several top co-occurrence clusters. A few of the identified cytomegalovirus-associated TCR beta chains were confirmed in vitro to be specific for cytomegalovirus antigens. In an earlier analysis of some 640 of the donors, most TCR beta V segments were observed in productive rearrangements about 90% or about 30% of the time, broadly matching IMGT annotations. The authors suggested that the approach could potentially be generalized to other disease states and immunological phenotypes. According to a later analysis, TCR association rates differed among HLA loci, with DRB1 alleles showing the most associated TCRs and HLA-C alleles showing the fewest. Roughly uniform sequencing depth across donors was assumed in presence/absence analyses, although this assumption may not hold. Compared with the approximately 720-donor mean, donors in an Asian-associated ancestry cluster had fewer N-insertions in productive TCRs, according to a later genetic analysis. The classifier was reported to diagnose cytomegalovirus status with high specificity and sensitivity in both the original and validation cohorts. The sequencing pipeline was judged likely to have produced a cluster of highly shared sequence variants as a technical artifact. Compared with equally common non-associated chains, HLA-associated TCR beta chains in a later analysis were more clonally expanded and had lower generation probabilities. For the cohort, immune exposure information was limited to CMV serostatus.

The cohort comprised hundreds of healthy bone marrow donors. Cohort members were all nominally healthy when sampled, although unrecorded immune exposures were likely present. The donor tested CMV seropositive and was one of the 289 seropositive cohort members. A peripheral blood sample was collected from each donor, and TCR beta sequencing was performed on peripheral blood mononuclear cells. Genomic DNA was extracted from the blood cell samples with the Qiagen DNeasy Blood Extraction Kit. In the case of this clone: There is no known antigen for this receptor. The sample holds no much larger clone one base away, and base qualities are not on file.

The library was built by means of the immunoSEQ multiplex PCR assay. The multiplex PCR relied on a mix of 60 forward primers for TCR Vbeta segments and 13 reverse primers for TCR Jbeta segments. A multiplex PCR assay on genomic DNA amplified the CDR3 region of rearranged TCR beta genes. On the Illumina HiSeq System, the amplified TCR beta libraries were sequenced as 87-base-pair reads. The authors processed their data as follows. A later analysis counted approximately 84 million unique TCR beta chains across the 700 or so repertoires, and around 12 million of these chains were shared by at least two donors. To remove PCR and sequencing errors, raw reads were error-corrected and collapsed into unique sequences using a nearest-neighbor algorithm that merged closely related sequences. CDR3 sequences were aligned to IMGT reference sequences to assign V, D and J gene segments. For a sequence to be retained, a match of at least six nucleotides to both a V gene segment and a J gene segment was required. Rearrangements were classified as productive when the CDR3 lacked stop codons and remained in frame with V and J, and all other rearrangements were classified as non-productive. CDR3 was defined according to IMGT convention as the region running from the second conserved V-encoded cysteine to the conserved J-encoded phenylalanine. Sequences without an unambiguous match to a single V gene segment were excluded from the earlier analysis of about 600 of the donors. An earlier analysis of 587 of the donors classified V segments as functional when productive rearrangements were above 56.7% and as segregating when the standard deviation between donors was above 5%. A statistical classification framework was built for diagnosing cytomegalovirus status from the catalog of TCR beta chain sequences. V and J gene assignment, in a later analysis, came from comparing TCR nucleotide sequences with IMGT/GENE-DB human TR gene sequences. A later analysis assigned CDR3 sequences and most-parsimonious VDJ recombination scenarios with the TCRdist pipeline. In a later analysis, every TCR beta chain was defined by the combination of its CDR3 amino acid sequence and its V-gene family, and reads without a unique V-gene family were dropped. To address suspected cross-contamination and a sequencing artifact, a later analysis removed under 600 highly shared, low-generation-probability nucleotide sequences. In a later analysis, a clonal expansion index for each public chain was calculated from normalized within-repertoire ranks of inferred template counts. A later analysis computed generation probabilities with a VDJ recombination model fitted to out-of-frame rearrangements, and checked the results against IGoR. In a later analysis, TCR-TCR, TCR-HLA and TCR-CMV co-occurrence was scored with hypergeometric tests, and a repertoire-size bias correction was applied to TCR pairs. A later analysis estimated false discovery rates by permuting HLA or CMV assignments 20 times. In a later analysis, co-occurring TCRs were grouped with DBSCAN, and TCRdist sequence similarity was added when clustering was performed within HLA-allele-positive subsets. Repertoires with fewer than 30,000 or more than 120,000 public chains, plus five repertoires with anomalous nucleotide sharing, were excluded from co-occurrence clustering. TCRdb retrieved this table from immuneACCESS and kept in-frame rearrangements only. Not all clones are present; in checked studies, unresolved V genes account for under half, and no reason is known for the remainder. Clone size and V and J calls were adopted from that table, with D and trimming inferred from the DNA. The sample table records roughly 140,000 clones; roughly 80% of these occur just once. Around 6.7% of the sample lies in the top ten.

Sequences were obtained from PBMCs. This receptor was obtained from a middle-aged woman in good health and CMV-seropositive.

The DNA sequence is TGTGCCAGCAGGGGCGGGGGGGGTAGCGATGAGCAGTTCTTC. The encoded protein is CASRGGGGSDEQFF. The V gene is TRBV6-5 and the J gene is TRBJ2-1; 9 central bases correspond to TRBD2. V and J are trimmed by 6 bases and 8 bases, and the gene matches miss 8 bases of the junction. From the cysteine through the phenylalanine, the CDR3 covers 14 amino acids. Here the CDR3 DNA is all that survives: 42 bases in frame from base 1. CDR1 and CDR2, per the germline V gene, are MNHEY and SVGAGI.